The 29 T cell receptor beta chains presented below share a single source sample, sequenced in a study of Ad26.COV2.S vaccination and SARS-CoV-2 variants (dated by TCRdb to the early 2020s). Library method: the immunoSEQ multiplex PCR assay. Not all clones reach the TCRdb copy of this immuneACCESS table, which keeps in-frame sequences only. Checked studies attribute under half of the gap to unresolved V genes and leave the rest unexplained. This sample gives about 350,000 clones in total; 86% of them show up just once. Roughly 10% of the sample comes from the top ten. In light of the paper, this sample's treatment or condition label describes: some 19 received Ad26.COV2.S at low or high dose, single or two shots; about 5 received placebo; per-sample allocation not given. For vaccine and placebo recipients, the sequenced repertoires came from samples collected on day 63 after the first injection.

Sequenced here: peripheral blood, sampled in a trial of Ad26.COV2.S vaccine versus placebo. These receptors came from a person between 18 and 60 years old who received the Ad26.COV2.S COVID-19 vaccine or a placebo.

The chain uses TRBV27 and TRBJ1-2, with 7 bases fitting TRBD1. Trimming cost V 5 bases and J 2 bases; bases outside gene matches: 8. CDR1 MNHEY and CDR2 SMNVEV come from the germline V gene (reference sequence). The CDR3 sequence is 15 residues long. Here the CDR3 DNA reads TGTGCCAGCAGTAAGGGACAGTGGGGCAACTATGGCTACACCTTC. This gives the protein CASSKGQWGNYGYTF.

This rearrangement joins TRBV5-1 to TRBJ2-3, with D hard to call. Trimming removed 4 bases from V and 2 bases from J, with 11 bases in between. The CDR3 is made up of 14 amino acids. CDR1 SGHRS and CDR2 YFSETQ come from the germline V gene. The CDR3 region has the DNA TGCGCCAGCAGCCCCCGGGCCCTCACAGATACGCAGTATTTT. Amino acid sequence: CASSPRALTDTQYF.

V is TRBV7-2 and J is TRBJ2-2, with D possibly being TRBD1 (6 bases). V lost 7 bases, J lost 1 base, and 13 bases lay in between. Germline V lookup: CDR1 SGHTA, CDR2 FQGNSA. This CDR3 has 15 residues. The CDR3 DNA reads as TGTGCCAGCAACCTGGGCAGGGGGAACACCGGGGAGCTGTTTTTT. Residues: CASNLGRGNTGELFF.

The chain employs TRBV18 and TRBJ2-7, with 13 bases lining up with TRBD2. The CDR3 consists of 15 residues. V lost 8 bases, J lost 5 bases, and 9 bases stayed unmatched. Germline V gives CDR1 KGHSH, CDR2 LQKENI. As DNA, the CDR3 is TGTGCCAGCGCCACCACTAGCGGGAGGGCGGACGAGCAGTACTTC. This gives the protein CASATTSGRADEQYF.

The CDR3 is CASSLTGTRGTGELFF. In DNA form, the CDR3 reads TGTGCCAGCAGCCTAACCGGGACTAGAGGCACCGGGGAGCTGTTTTTT. This chain uses TRBV3-1 (or the pseudogene TRBV3-2) with TRBJ2-2, with 8 bases identical to TRBD2. There are 16 residues in the CDR3. The V gene's germline CDR1 is LGHDT and CDR2 YNNKEL (reference sequence). V lost 4 bases, J lost 4 bases, and 8 bases stayed unmatched.

The chain links TRBV6-5 to TRBJ2-7; TRBD2 aligns across 7 bases. The CDR3 is 15 amino acids. Trimming at V came to 5 bases and at J to 0 bases, leaving 7 bases not matched to a gene. CDR1 and CDR2 (germline): MNHEY, SVGAGI. The CDR3 DNA is TGTGCCAGCAGTCCCAGTGCGGGAGTCTCCTACGAGCAGTACTTC. This translates into CASSPSAGVSYEQYF.

The genes are TRBV7-6 and TRBJ2-1, with TRBD1 matching 7 bases. Unmatched junction bases numbered 4, after V lost 5 bases and J lost 0 bases. This CDR3 has 15 residues. Germline V gives CDR1 SGHVS, CDR2 FNYEAQ. The DNA of the CDR3 is TGTGCCAGCAGCCCCAGGGGGAACTCCTACAATGAGCAGTTCTTC. Translation: CASSPRGNSYNEQFF. The full variable domain, in which reference TRBV7-6 and TRBJ2-1 provide the parts outside the CDR3, is GAGVSQSPRYKVTKRGQDVALRCDPISGHVSLYWYRQALGQGPEFLTYFNYEAQQDKSGLPNDRFSAERPEGSISTLTIQRTEQRDSAMYRCASSPRGNSYNEQFFGPGTRLTVL.

The chain joins TRBV7-3 to TRBJ2-1, with 11 bases matching TRBD2. The CDR3 is 15 residues long. Germline trimming cut 5 bases from V and 6 bases from J; bases unmatched to any gene: 6. Germline lookup yields CDR1 SGHTA and CDR2 FQGTGA. Here the CDR3 reads CASSRRLAGTNEQFF. The DNA of the CDR3 is TGTGCCAGCAGCCGGCGACTAGCGGGAACCAATGAGCAGTTCTTC.

The chain is built from TRBV11-2 and TRBJ1-2; D unresolved. The CDR3 is made up of 15 amino acids. V lost 3 bases, J lost 1 base, and 12 bases lay in between. Germline assignment: CDR1 SGHAT and CDR2 FQNNGV. This chain's CDR3 is CASSFNSGLNYGYTF. The CDR3, as DNA: TGTGCCAGCAGCTTTAACTCTGGGCTTAACTATGGCTACACCTTC.

V and J are TRBV5-1 and TRBJ2-7; 8 positions agree with TRBD2. The V gene's germline CDR1 is SGHRS and CDR2 YFSETQ. The CDR3 contains 14 residues. Unmatched junction bases numbered 8, after V lost 0 bases and J lost 9 bases. The CDR3 region is CASSLGGLGEGQYF. The CDR3 DNA reads as TGCGCCAGCAGCTTGGGGGGACTAGGCGAAGGGCAGTACTTC.

This clone was observed once. The rearrangement uses TRBV27 and TRBJ2-1; 9 bases agree with TRBD1. V lost 4 bases and J lost 4; bases outside the gene matches: 8. Germline CDR1 and CDR2: MNHEY and SMNVEV (reference sequence). This CDR3 comprises 16 residues. This CDR3 reads CASSSTGTGYYNEQFF. The CDR3 bases are TGTGCCAGCAGTTCTACCGGGACAGGGTATTACAATGAGCAGTTCTTC.

V is TRBV6-2 or TRBV6-3 and J is TRBJ2-7; D not resolved. Germline CDR1 reads MNHEY; CDR2 reads SVGEGT. CDR3 length: 14 residues. Trimming removed 5 bases from V and 1 base from J, with 12 bases in between. CDR3 sequence reads: CASSDGPNSYEQYF. Written as DNA, the CDR3 is TGTGCCAGCAGTGACGGACCAAATTCCTACGAGCAGTACTTC.

The chain joins TRBV10-3 to TRBJ2-7; no clear D gene. From germline, CDR1 is ENHRY and CDR2 SYGVKD. This CDR3 contains 13 residues. V lost 5 bases and J lost 0, with 8 bases in between. Written as DNA, the CDR3 is TGTGCCATCAGTCAGACAAGCTCCTACGAGCAGTACTTC. This encodes CAISQTSSYEQYF.

The CDR3 loop is CASSARDRPYNEQFF. The CDR3, as DNA: TGTGCCAGCAGCGCCCGGGACAGGCCCTACAATGAGCAGTTCTTC. The chain is built from TRBV7-9 and TRBJ2-1; 8 bases are shared with TRBD1. Per the germline V gene, CDR1 is SEHNR and CDR2 is FQNEAQ (reference sequence). The V gene end was trimmed by 5 bases and the J gene end by 2 bases; junction bases not matched to a gene: 5. The CDR3 loop spans 15 amino acids.

CDR3 DNA: TGTGCCAGCAGTTACGACGGAGGGGCGGTGAATGGCTACACCTTC. The encoded protein is CASSYDGGAVNGYTF. The chain is built from TRBV6-2 or TRBV6-3 and TRBJ1-2, with D possibly TRBD1 on 5 matching bases. The CDR3 sequence is 15 residues long. Germline CDR1 and CDR2: MNHEY and SVGEGT. V was pared by 2 bases and J by 6 bases, with 16 bases between.

As DNA, the CDR3 is TGTGCCAGCAGCGGGGGGCCTCGCACAGATACGCAGTATTTT. It encodes CASSGGPRTDTQYF. The chain has TRBV11-3 and TRBJ2-3; perhaps D is TRBD1 or TRBD2 (6 bases each). V gave up 5 bases and J gave up 1 base, with 10 bases separating them. Germline-derived CDR1 and CDR2 are SGHNT and YENEEA. CDR3 length: 14 amino acids.

The chain links TRBV10-3 to TRBJ1-3, with D hard to call. Germline assignment: CDR1 ENHRY and CDR2 SYGVKD. Trimming pared 6 bases from V and 6 bases from J, leaving 15 bases between. CDR3 length: 14 residues. CDR3 sequence (DNA): TGTGCCATCAGCCGGGTCCGGGAGGTAAACACCATATATTTT. Its translation: CAISRVREVNTIYF.

This sequence joins TRBV28 and TRBJ2-1, with 9 bases identical to TRBD2. V shed 2 bases, J shed 0 bases, and the junction held 2 bases outside the gene matches. The CDR3 has 16 residues. CDR1 is MDHEN and CDR2 is SYDVKM in the germline V gene. In nucleotides, the CDR3 is TGTGCCAGCAGTTTAGCACTAGCGGGCTCCTACAATGAGCAGTTCTTC. It encodes CASSLALAGSYNEQFF.

V and J are TRBV4-3 and TRBJ2-7; D gene unclear. The CDR3 covers 13 residues. Germline V CDR1 and CDR2: LGHNA, YSLEER. Trimming pared 0 bases from V and 4 bases from J, leaving 7 bases between. DNA for the CDR3: TGCGCCAGCAGCCAAGATCTCAGTTACGAGCAGTACTTC. Protein product: CASSQDLSYEQYF.

On this clone: Different DNA sequences within this sample yield the same CDR3. This chain joins TRBV4-1 and TRBJ1-2; D unclear. The CDR3 sequence is 15 residues long. CDR1 is MGHRA and CDR2 is YSYEKL in the germline V gene. V shed 1 base and J shed 0 bases, with 9 bases lying between them. The CDR3 DNA reads TGCGCCAGCAGCCAAGGCCCAGATTCTAACTATGGCTACACCTTC. The encoded protein is CASSQGPDSNYGYTF.

V and J are TRBV7-6 and TRBJ2-5, with 10 bases fitting TRBD2. This CDR3 region has 17 residues. The germline CDR1 and CDR2 sequences are SGHVS and FNYEAQ. Trimming at V came to 5 bases and at J to 0 bases, leaving 9 bases not matched to a gene. The CDR3 sequence: CASSPLPTSGDQETQYF. CDR3 coding DNA: TGTGCCAGCAGCCCCCTCCCCACTAGCGGGGACCAAGAGACCCAGTACTTC.

The V call is TRBV19, the J call TRBJ2-7, with D possibly matching TRBD2 (6 bases). Per the germline V gene, CDR1 is LNHDA and CDR2 is SQIVND (reference sequence). This CDR3 spans 13 amino acids. The V end was cut by 7 bases, the J end by 5 bases, with 15 bases between. CDR3 loop: CASTEPGGNEQYF. The CDR3 DNA reads TGTGCCAGTACCGAACCTGGGGGGAACGAGCAGTACTTC.

The chain is built from TRBV5-4 and TRBJ2-5, with D perhaps matching TRBD1 or TRBD2 (5 bases each). The CDR3 length is 13 residues. V was trimmed by 0 bases and J by 5 bases, leaving 8 bases between them. Germline V gives CDR1 SGHNT, CDR2 YYREEE (reference sequence). The CDR3 DNA reads as TGTGCCAGCAGCTTGGAAGGGACCGAGACCCAGTACTTC. Translated: CASSLEGTETQYF. Filled out from reference TRBV5-4 and TRBJ2-5, the complete variable domain reads ETGVTQSPTHLIKTRGQQVTLRCSSQSGHNTVSWYQQALGQGPQFIFQYYREEENGRGNFPPRFSGLQFPNYSSELNVNALELDDSALYLCASSLEGTETQYFGPGTRLLVL.

This clone was seen a single time. This chain connects TRBV5-1 to TRBJ1-1; 8 bases map to TRBD1. V shed 4 bases and J 3 bases; nucleotides not matched to a gene: 5. CDR1 SGHRS and CDR2 YFSETQ come from the germline V gene. This CDR3 comprises 14 residues. CDR3 in DNA: TGCGCCAGCAGCGCGGGACAGGATTACACTGAAGCTTTCTTT. Its protein is CASSAGQDYTEAFF. The whole variable domain, filled in from reference TRBV5-1 and TRBJ1-1, reads KAGVTQTPRYLIKTRGQQVTLSCSPISGHRSVSWYQQTPGQGLQFLFEYFSETQRNKGNFPGRFSGRQFSNSRSEMNVSTLELGDSALYLCASSAGQDYTEAFFGQGTRLTVV.

This chain links TRBV2 with TRBJ2-1, with 9 positions matching TRBD1. The germline V gene has CDR1 SNHLY and CDR2 FYNNEI. The CDR3 length is 18 residues. The V gene end was trimmed by 7 bases and the J gene end by 5 bases; junction bases not matched to a gene: 18. The CDR3 protein is CASKGVTGGVYFNNEQFF. In DNA, the CDR3 is TGTGCCAGCAAGGGCGTGACAGGGGGTGTTTATTTCAACAATGAGCAGTTCTTC.

This clone was found once. The chain carries TRBV27 and TRBJ2-7, with 9 bases fitting TRBD1. The germline gives CDR1 MNHEY, CDR2 SMNVEV (reference sequence). CDR3 length equals 18 residues. J gave up 2 bases and V 0 bases, and 11 bases lay outside the gene matches. CDR3 DNA: TGTGCCAGCAGTTTATCGCCGGGACAGGGTCTGATTGCCTACGAGCAGTACTTC. Amino acids: CASSLSPGQGLIAYEQYF.

This chain connects TRBV7-2 to TRBJ1-1; 7 nucleotides agree with TRBD1. The CDR3 spans 15 residues. Looked up from germline, CDR1 is SGHTA and CDR2 is FQGNSA. V was clipped by 3 bases and J by 2 bases; unmatched bases: 6. DNA for the CDR3: TGTGCCAGCAGCTTGGGCGGGACAGTCAACACTGAAGCTTTCTTT. This gives the protein CASSLGGTVNTEAFF.

This clone turned up a few times. This chain links TRBV7-9 with TRBJ2-2, with TRBD1 identical over 8 bases. V lost 2 bases to trimming and J lost 5 bases; unmatched junction nucleotides: 7. CDR3 length: 16 residues. CDR1 SEHNR and CDR2 FQNEAQ come from the germline V gene (reference sequence). The chain's CDR3 is CASSLPGQVRTGELFF. The CDR3 coding sequence is TGTGCCAGCAGCTTACCGGGACAGGTCAGGACCGGGGAGCTGTTTTTT.

The chain links TRBV7-8 to TRBJ2-2, with 8 positions matching TRBD1. The J segment lost 5 bases and the V segment lost 4 bases, leaving 6 bases of the junction unmatched. In germline, CDR1 is SGHVS, CDR2 FQNEAQ. CDR3 length equals 15 residues. Written as DNA, the CDR3 is TGTGCCAGCAGCTCCGGACAGGGCGGGACCGGGGAGCTGTTTTTT. Amino acids: CASSSGQGGTGELFF.